The rows below give T cell receptor beta chains drawn from one sample of a study of siplizumab effects on memory and regulatory T cells. Libraries were prepared by immunoSEQ multiplex PCR; TCRdb keeps only in-frame clonotypes and omits some of them. The sample has some 100,000 clones, around 90% seen once; the top ten hold 12%. Sequencing was performed on non-Treg CD4+ T cells sorted from blood. These receptors all stem from a human donor in good health. Both conserved end residues are part of each CDR3. Each record gives: J gene, clone size, V gene, D gene, CDR3 DNA, CDR3 protein. The D gene is left open where the match is weak. Size is stated for part of the rows, as once, few or many counts, or as a class when the clone is expanded.

TRBJ1-1	few	TRBV5-1	TRBD1	TGCGCCAGCAGCTTGGGCTCGACAGGGAAGGACACTGAAGCTTTCTTT	CASSLGSTGKDTEAFF
TRBJ2-3	NA	TRBV25-1	NA	TGTGCCAGCAGTAACTCCGGGACAGATACGCAGTATTTT	CASSNSGTDTQYF
TRBJ2-5	NA	TRBV12-5	TRBD2	TGTGCTAGTGGCCGGGAGGGGGGACGGGGACAAGAGACCCAGTACTTC	CASGREGGRGQETQYF
TRBJ2-7	NA	TRBV4-2	NA	TGTGCCAGCAGCCAATGGTTGAATCAAGGGACCTCCGAGCAGTACTTC	CASSQWLNQGTSEQYF
TRBJ2-3	NA	TRBV5-1	TRBD2	TGCGCCAGCAGCATCCGGGACTACCGCACAGATACGCAGTATTTT	CASSIRDYRTDTQYF
TRBJ2-1	NA	TRBV5-6	NA	TGTGCCAGCAGCTTGCCGGGGGTCAATGAGCAGTTCTTC	CASSLPGVNEQFF
TRBJ2-3	once	TRBV7-2	NA	TGTGCCAGCAGTTCCCAGAGGCCAGATACGCAGTATTTT	CASSSQRPDTQYF
TRBJ2-1	NA	TRBV5-1	TRBD2	TGCGCCAGCAGCTTGAGACTAGCGGGGGCAGTTGAGCAGTTCTTC	CASSLRLAGAVEQFF
TRBJ2-1	NA	TRBV6-6	NA	TGTGCCAGCAGTTACTTCGGGAATGAGCAGTTCTTC	CASSYFGNEQFF
TRBJ1-2	once	TRBV19	NA	TGTGCCAGTACCCAAGGAGGGGTTGGCTACACCTTC	CASTQGGVGYTF
TRBJ1-5	NA	TRBV2	NA	TGTGCCAGCAGTGCTGTGGGAACGGGGGAGAATCAGCCCCAGCATTTT	CASSAVGTGENQPQHF
TRBJ1-5	NA	TRBV6-1	NA	TGTGCCAGCAGTGATCCGGCAGGGCCCCAGCATTTT	CASSDPAGPQHF
TRBJ2-3	NA	TRBV5-1	TRBD2	TGCGCCAGCAGCTTGGATGGCGGGAGGCCGGGCACAGATACGCAGTATTTT	CASSLDGGRPGTDTQYF
TRBJ2-1	NA	TRBV19	TRBD2	TGTGCCAGTAGTAAGGGACTAGCGGAGGGGAATGAGCAGTTCTTC	CASSKGLAEGNEQFF
TRBJ2-7	NA	TRBV6-6	TRBD1	TGTGCCAGCAGCGAGCCCGGGACAGGGTTAAACGAGCAGTACTTC	CASSEPGTGLNEQYF
TRBJ2-5	NA	TRBV6-5	TRBD2	TGTGCCAGCAGCGTTAGCGGGCATCAAGAGACCCAGTACTTC	CASSVSGHQETQYF
TRBJ2-5	NA	TRBV25-1	NA	TGTGCCAGCAGTGAATCCGGACAGAGAAGGGAGACCCAGTACTTC	CASSESGQRRETQYF
TRBJ2-3	NA	TRBV11-3	TRBD2	TGTGCCAGCAGCTCCCCTGTGGGGGGAGGGCCCGATACGCAGTATTTT	CASSSPVGGGPDTQYF
TRBJ2-7	NA	TRBV5-1	NA	TGCGCCAGCAGCCCTCCCGGGACAATCTCCTACGAGCAGTACTTC	CASSPPGTISYEQYF
TRBJ2-3	once	TRBV13	NA	TGTGCCAGCAGCCCACCCGGGACAACAGATACGCAGTATTTT	CASSPPGTTDTQYF
TRBJ1-1	NA	TRBV19	NA	TGTGCCAGTAGTCCGGATGGTGGGGTTGAAGCTTTCTTT	CASSPDGGVEAFF
TRBJ1-5	NA	TRBV7-8	NA	TGTGCCAGCGTATCGGACAGTTATAGCAATCAGCCCCAGCATTTT	CASVSDSYSNQPQHF
TRBJ2-7	NA	TRBV6-1	TRBD1	TGTGCCAGCAGTGAAGCTCTTAGGGGGACAGGGAGCTCCTACGAGCAGTACTTC	CASSEALRGTGSSYEQYF
TRBJ2-3	NA	TRBV19	NA	TGTGCCAGTACCACAGCGGGCTACACAGATACGCAGTATTTT	CASTTAGYTDTQYF
TRBJ2-2	NA	TRBV28	NA	TGTGCCAGCAGCCCCGGCCCCGGGCGGGCGGACACCGGGGAGCTGTTTTTT	CASSPGPGRADTGELFF
TRBJ2-4	NA	TRBV7-9	NA	TGTGCCAGCAGCTTAGCTTGGCAGGGGGCCAAAAACATTCAGTACTTC	CASSLAWQGAKNIQYF
TRBJ2-7	NA	TRBV4-2	TRBD2	TGTGCCAGCAGCCAAGGGTATAAAGCGGGGGCAATCTACGAGCAGTACTTC	CASSQGYKAGAIYEQYF
TRBJ2-7	NA	TRBV6-5	NA	TGTGCCAGCAGTAGAGCCGGACTTTTCCACGAGCAGTACTTC	CASSRAGLFHEQYF
TRBJ2-3	NA	TRBV11-3	NA	TGTGCCAGCAGGGACAGTCCCACAGATACGCAGTATTTT	CASRDSPTDTQYF
TRBJ1-5	NA	TRBV30	TRBD1	TGTGCCTGGAGTCCCGCACAGGGGGCTAGAGGGACCCAGCATTTT	CAWSPAQGARGTQHF
TRBJ2-1	NA	TRBV6-4	TRBD2	TGTGCCAGCAGTGAACTAGCGGGAGGGAATGAGCAGTTCTTC	CASSELAGGNEQFF
TRBJ1-5	NA	TRBV7-8	TRBD1	TGTGCCAGCAGCCTAAGTTACTTGGGACAGGGCGTTCGCAATCAGCCCCAGCATTTT	CASSLSYLGQGVRNQPQHF
TRBJ2-1	NA	TRBV11-3	TRBD2	TGTGCCAGCAGCTTAGGTCAGATGAGCGGGAGTTACAATGAGCAGTTCTTC	CASSLGQMSGSYNEQFF
TRBJ1-2	NA	TRBV10-3	NA	TGTGCCATCAGTGAGTCAGGGAAGTATGGCTACACCTTC	CAISESGKYGYTF
TRBJ2-7	NA	TRBV28	NA	TGTGCCAGCAGTTTTGTTATCCGAAAAGACTCCTACGAGCAGTACTTC	CASSFVIRKDSYEQYF
TRBJ2-5	NA	TRBV4-3	NA	TGCGCCAGCAGCCAAGATCTCGGAGGGGGCGAAGGGACCCAGTACTTC	CASSQDLGGGEGTQYF
TRBJ2-6	NA	TRBV19	NA	TGTGCCAGTAGTGGGGGGAACCCTGGGGCCAACGTCCTGACTTTC	CASSGGNPGANVLTF
TRBJ1-5	NA	TRBV7-2	NA	TGTGCCAGCACTATCGCAAGCAATCAGCCCCAGCATTTT	CASTIASNQPQHF
TRBJ2-2	NA	TRBV28	TRBD1	TGTGCCAGCAGTTTGGCCGGACAGGGCACCGGGGAGCTGTTTTTT	CASSLAGQGTGELFF
TRBJ2-5	NA	TRBV7-9	TRBD2	TGTGCCAGCAGCCCGACGCGCGGGAGGGCCCGGGAGACCCAGTACTTC	CASSPTRGRARETQYF
TRBJ2-7	NA	TRBV5-4	TRBD2	TGTGCCAGCAGCTTGGATGCGGGAGGTTCCTACGAGCAGTACTTC	CASSLDAGGSYEQYF
TRBJ2-1	NA	TRBV12-5	NA	TGTGCTAGTGTCAAGTCCGGGACACCCTACAATGAGCAGTTCTTC	CASVKSGTPYNEQFF
TRBJ1-5	NA	TRBV27	TRBD1	TGTGCCAGCAGTTTACTGCAGGGGGCGCGGGCTCAGCCCCAGCATTTT	CASSLLQGARAQPQHF
TRBJ2-1	NA	TRBV29-1	TRBD1	TGCAGCGTTCTCCGGGACAGTGGTAATGAGCAGTTCTTC	CSVLRDSGNEQFF
TRBJ1-5	NA	TRBV19	NA	TGTGCCAGTAGTATCCTCAATCAGCCCCAGCATTTT	CASSILNQPQHF
TRBJ2-3	NA	TRBV7-7	TRBD2	TGTGCTAGCAGCCGACTAGCGGGGACAGATACGCAGTATTTT	CASSRLAGTDTQYF
TRBJ1-1	NA	TRBV10-3	NA	TGTGCCATCAGTCGGCGGGGGGACATGAACACTGAAGCTTTCTTT	CAISRRGDMNTEAFF
TRBJ1-1	NA	TRBV27	TRBD1	TGTGCCAGCAGTTTACAGGGGGCTTGGAACACTGAAGCTTTCTTT	CASSLQGAWNTEAFF
TRBJ1-5	NA	TRBV6-1	NA	TGTGCCAGCAGTTACCGGCAGCCCCAGCATTTT	CASSYRQPQHF
TRBJ1-1	NA	TRBV5-8	NA	TGTGCCAGCAGCTATTCCCCCACTGAAGCTTTCTTT	CASSYSPTEAFF
TRBJ2-3	NA	TRBV6-1	TRBD2	TGTGCCAGCAGTGGATCGACTAGCGGGAGGAGGGATACGCAGTATTTT	CASSGSTSGRRDTQYF
TRBJ1-3	NA	TRBV7-2	NA	TGTGCCAGCAGCTTTAATCCGGGCTCTGGAAACACCATATATTTT	CASSFNPGSGNTIYF
TRBJ2-6	once	TRBV19	NA	TGTGCCAGTAGTATAGATAGGACGGGGACTGGGGCCAACGTCCTGACTTTC	CASSIDRTGTGANVLTF
TRBJ2-7	NA	TRBV6-1	TRBD1	TGTGCCAGCAGCGGACAGGGGGCAGGATACGAGCAGTACTTC	CASSGQGAGYEQYF
TRBJ2-1	once	TRBV20-1	NA	TGCAGTGCCAGGACTAAGCATGAGCAGTTCTTC	CSARTKHEQFF
TRBJ2-1	NA	TRBV5-5	TRBD2	TGTGCCAGCAGCTTGACAACTAGCGGGAGGGCCCGGTACAATGAGCAGTTCTTC	CASSLTTSGRARYNEQFF
TRBJ2-1	NA	TRBV7-6	TRBD2	TGTGCCAGCACCCGGACTAGCGGGAGTATCTCCTACAATGAGCAGTTCTTC	CASTRTSGSISYNEQFF
TRBJ1-4	NA	TRBV9	NA	TGTGCCAGCAGCGAGGGAAGGGCGGATGAAAAACTGTTTTTT	CASSEGRADEKLFF
TRBJ1-1	once	TRBV5-1	NA	TGCGCCAGCAGCTTCGGCCTCTCTGCGGCGAACACTGAAGCTTTCTTT	CASSFGLSAANTEAFF